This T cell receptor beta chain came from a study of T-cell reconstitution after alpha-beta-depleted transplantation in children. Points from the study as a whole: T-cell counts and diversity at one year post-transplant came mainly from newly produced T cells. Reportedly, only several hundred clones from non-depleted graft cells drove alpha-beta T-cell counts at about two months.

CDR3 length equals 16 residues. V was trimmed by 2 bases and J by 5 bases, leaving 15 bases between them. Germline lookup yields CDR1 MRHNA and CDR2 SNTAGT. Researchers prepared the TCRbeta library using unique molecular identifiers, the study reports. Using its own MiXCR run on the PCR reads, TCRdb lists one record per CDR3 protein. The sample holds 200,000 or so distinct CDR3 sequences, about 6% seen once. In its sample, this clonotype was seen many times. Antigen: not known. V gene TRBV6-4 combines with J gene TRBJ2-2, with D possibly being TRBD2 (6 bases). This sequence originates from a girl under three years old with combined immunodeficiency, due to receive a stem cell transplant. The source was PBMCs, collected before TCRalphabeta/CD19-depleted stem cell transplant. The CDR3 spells CASSDRRRDSTGELFF. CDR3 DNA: TGTGCCAGCAGTGACCGTAGGAGGGATAGTACCGGGGAGCTGTTTTTT.